The source of this T cell receptor (beta chain) is a study of blood T cell repertoires in COVID-19. Study context: Italy, Spain and the United States were the sources of the convalescent and acute COVID-19 samples. Sample material is recorded as cDNA or gDNA derived from T cells, B-cell-depleted T cells, or PBMCs.

CDR1 MGHRA and CDR2 YSYEKL come from the germline V gene. The J segment lost 1 base and the V segment lost 1 base, leaving 5 bases of the junction unmatched. The CDR3 runs to 18 residues. Original processing notes: Using reference gene primer amplification, nucleated cell counts were estimated. Profiling relied on immunoSEQ multiplex PCR, and the TCRdb table lists in-frame clones only, not all of them. The D gene and trimming were derived from the DNA, and the V and J assignments and clone size from that table. The sample has under 150,000 clones, about 88% seen once; the top ten hold 8% to 9.5%. The rearrangement uses TRBV4-1 and TRBJ1-4; 11 bases are a match to TRBD1. The source of this sequence is a woman aged 65 to 85 who had recovered from COVID-19. Sequenced input: peripheral blood. The CDR3 bases are TGCGCCAGCAGCCAAGTGTGGACAGGGGGCCGAACTAATGAAAAACTGTTTTTT. It yields the protein CASSQVWTGGRTNEKLFF.